The 23 T cell receptor beta chains given below trace back to one sample, sequenced in a study of chemoradiotherapy in HPV16-positive cancers. The table came from immunoSEQ multiplex PCR; TCRdb's copy has only in-frame clones and leaves some out. The sample has about 53,000 clones; roughly nine tenths are singletons. The source material was blood, sampled from a patient who underwent chemoradiotherapy. These receptors came from a human donor with HPV-associated anogenital cancer.

This sequence joins TRBV5-5 and TRBJ2-1; D possibly corresponds to TRBD2 (5 bases). There are 12 residues in the CDR3. Germline V gene sequence: CDR1 SGHKS, CDR2 YYEKEE (reference sequence). V lost 1 base, J lost 9 bases, and 8 bases lay in between. CDR3 bases: TGTGCCAGCAGCTTGTATGAGGGTGAGCAGTTCTTC. Translation: CASSLYEGEQFF.

This chain links TRBV7-9 with TRBJ2-1, with TRBD2 identical over 8 bases. The CDR3 covers 16 residues. Trimming removed 1 base from V and 9 bases from J; junction bases left unmatched: 11. Per germline, CDR1 SEHNR and CDR2 FQNEAQ (reference sequence). Written as DNA, the CDR3 is TGTGCCAGCAGCTTAGATTTAGCGGGGACCTCGAGTGAGCAGTTCTTC. This gives the protein CASSLDLAGTSSEQFF.

This sequence joins TRBV7-2 and TRBJ1-5; D remains ambiguous. This CDR3 spans 15 amino acids. V was trimmed by 1 base and J by 0 bases, leaving 7 bases between them. Looked up from germline, CDR1 is SGHTA and CDR2 is FQGNSA. For the CDR3, the DNA is TGTGCCAGCAGCTTAGACGGGAATAGCAATCAGCCCCAGCATTTT. This sequence encodes CASSLDGNSNQPQHF. The full variable domain, completed using reference TRBV7-2 and TRBJ1-5, is GAGVSQSPSNKVTEKGKDVELRCDPISGHTALYWYRQSLGQGLEFLIYFQGNSAPDKSGLPSDRFSAERTGGSVSTLTIQRTQQEDSAVYLCASSLDGNSNQPQHFGDGTRLSIL.

About this clone: Within the sample, other DNA sequences also encode this same CDR3. The chain couples TRBV30 to TRBJ2-7; D is uncertain. CDR1 and CDR2 (germline): GTSNPN, SVGIG (reference sequence). Trimming pared 5 bases from V and 5 bases from J, leaving 13 bases between. CDR3 size: 12 residues. The CDR3 reads CAWGSRVNEQYF. As DNA, the CDR3 is TGTGCCTGGGGGTCCAGAGTGAACGAGCAGTACTTC.

The chain carries TRBV7-2 and TRBJ1-2; 8 positions match TRBD1. This CDR3 spans 14 amino acids. Germline trimming cut 5 bases from V and 6 bases from J; bases unmatched to any gene: 8. In germline, CDR1 is SGHTA, CDR2 FQGNSA. CDR3 region: CASSPPGTGDGYTF. The CDR3 DNA reads TGTGCCAGCAGCCCTCCCGGGACAGGCGATGGCTACACCTTC.

The chain carries TRBV18 and TRBJ1-2; 9 bases map to TRBD1. The CDR3 extends over 15 amino acids. Germline trimming cut 0 bases from V and 8 bases from J; bases unmatched to any gene: 7. Germline V gives CDR1 KGHSH, CDR2 LQKENI. The CDR3 DNA is TGTGCCAGCTCACCACCGGGGGACAGGGTGCGGGGCTACACCTTC. Protein sequence: CASSPPGDRVRGYTF. The full variable domain, rest sourced from reference TRBV18 and TRBJ1-2, is NAGVMQNPRHLVRRRGQEARLRCSPMKGHSHVYWYRQLPEEGLKFMVYLQKENIIDESGMPKERFSAEFPKEGPSILRIQQVVRGDSAAYFCASSPPGDRVRGYTFGSGTRLTVV.

This chain's CDR3 is CASSPRGQPNEKLFF. CDR3 coding DNA: TGTGCCAGCAGCCCCCGAGGGCAGCCTAATGAAAAACTGTTTTTT. The chain carries TRBV7-8 and TRBJ1-4; no reliable D call. CDR3 length equals 15 residues. Germline V gene lookup returns CDR1 SGHVS and CDR2 FQNEAQ. Trimming left V 5 bases short and J 3 bases short, with 13 bases between.

The rearrangement links TRBV29-1 to TRBJ2-1, with 8 bases lining up with TRBD1. Germline-derived CDR1 and CDR2 are SQVTM and ANQGSEA. The CDR3 totals 15 residues. V lost 4 bases to trimming and J lost 1 base; unmatched junction nucleotides: 6. The chain's CDR3 is CSVGLDRVSYNEQFF. CDR3 in DNA: TGCAGCGTTGGGCTGGACAGGGTATCCTACAATGAGCAGTTCTTC.

V gene TRBV4-1 combines with J gene TRBJ1-6; tentatively, D is TRBD1 (5 bases). The CDR3 is made up of 16 amino acids. V lost 0 bases and J lost 7, with 13 bases in between. Germline loops: CDR1 MGHRA, CDR2 YSYEKL. The CDR3 loop is CASSQDGPGSNSPLHF. As DNA, the CDR3 is TGCGCCAGCAGCCAAGACGGGCCAGGGTCAAATTCACCCCTCCACTTT.

The rearrangement uses TRBV21-1 and TRBJ2-3; TRBD2, the table's D call, was not compared with the DNA. TRBV21-1 constitutes a pseudogene. This CDR3 spans 16 amino acids. The CDR3 here is CASSKVGGWGTDTQYF. The DNA for the CDR3 is TGTGCCAGCAGCAAAGTAGGAGGGTGGGGCACAGATACGCAGTATTTT.

V usage is TRBV6-1 and J usage is TRBJ2-1, with a tentative D call TRBD2 (5 bases). CDR1 is MNHNS and CDR2 is SASEGT in the germline V gene. Trimming shortened V by 4 bases and J by 1 base, and 8 bases separated the two germline ends. This CDR3 spans 14 amino acids. The DNA for the CDR3 is TGTGCCAGCAGTGCGGGGAGATCCTACAATGAGCAGTTCTTC. This gives the protein CASSAGRSYNEQFF.

The gene calls are TRBV6-1 and TRBJ2-7; TRBD1 might be the D (6 bases). V was trimmed by 6 bases and J by 0 bases, leaving 15 bases between them. Per germline, CDR1 MNHNS and CDR2 SASEGT. The CDR3 contains 15 residues. CDR3: CASRDRDMSSYEQYF. The CDR3 nucleotides are TGTGCCAGCAGGGACCGGGACATGAGCTCCTACGAGCAGTACTTC.

In DNA, the CDR3 is TGCGCCAGCAGCCACGGAGCAGGGGCGGACACTGAAGCTTTCTTT. Translating gives CASSHGAGADTEAFF. The chain is built from TRBV4-3 and TRBJ1-1, with D possibly matching TRBD1 (6 bases). V was shortened by 3 bases and J by 3 bases, with 14 bases between the two germline ends. CDR1 and CDR2 from the germline V gene are LGHNA and YSLEER. The CDR3 consists of 15 residues.

As concerns this clone: This sample also contains other DNA sequences that code for the same CDR3. The chain links TRBV19 to TRBJ1-2, with TRBD1 as a possible D gene (5 bases). The CDR3 contains 13 residues. V was trimmed by 3 bases and J by 1 base, leaving 6 bases between them. Germline CDR1 and CDR2: LNHDA and SQIVND (reference sequence). This chain's CDR3 is CASSIDSNYGYTF. In DNA, the CDR3 is TGTGCCAGTAGTATTGACAGTAACTATGGCTACACCTTC.

The CDR3 loop reads CASSLPGLDADTQYF. CDR3 bases: TGTGCCAGCAGCTTGCCGGGACTAGACGCAGATACGCAGTATTTT. The J gene is TRBJ2-3, the V gene TRBV5-6, with 8 bases matching TRBD2. With V trimmed by 1 base and J by 4 bases, 5 bases remained unmatched. The germline V gene has CDR1 SGHDT and CDR2 YYEEEE. CDR3 length: 15 residues. Based on the CDR3 plus reference TRBV5-6 and TRBJ2-3, the full variable domain is DAGVTQSPTHLIKTRGQQVTLRCSPKSGHDTVSWYQQALGQGPQFIFQYYEEEERQRGNFPDRFSGHQFPNYSSELNVNALLLGDSALYLCASSLPGLDADTQYFGPGTRLTVL.

The genes are TRBV6-5 and TRBJ1-3; D ambiguous. The CDR3 loop spans 13 amino acids. CDR1 is MNHEY, CDR2 SVGAGI, per germline. Trimming took 0 bases from V and 9 from J, leaving 9 bases between them. CDR3 nucleotide sequence: TGTGCCAGCAGTTACTCGCGGGGTGGCACCATATATTTT. As protein: CASSYSRGGTIYF.

Only a few counts were recorded for this clone. CDR3 DNA: TGTGCCAGCAATAGAGGGCCACTCGGCAATCAGCCCCAGCATTTT. It specifies CASNRGPLGNQPQHF. V gene TRBV6-1 combines with J gene TRBJ1-5, with D unresolved. Germline CDR1 MNHNS, CDR2 SASEGT. This CDR3 region has 15 residues. Trimming stripped 7 bases from V and 2 bases from J, with 15 bases between.

The V gene is TRBV7-9, the J gene TRBJ1-1, with D maybe TRBD1 (5 bases). Trimming took 0 bases from V and 1 from J, leaving 9 bases between them. Germline lookup yields CDR1 SEHNR and CDR2 FQNEAQ (reference sequence). This CDR3 comprises 15 residues. The CDR3 DNA follows: TGTGCCAGCAGCTTAGCGGGACGGACGAACACTGAAGCTTTCTTT. Translating it yields CASSLAGRTNTEAFF. Full variable domain (missing parts from reference TRBV7-9 and TRBJ1-1): DTGVSQNPRHKITKRGQNVTFRCDPISEHNRLYWYRQTLGQGPEFLTYFQNEAQLEKSRLLSDRFSAERPKGSFSTLEIQRTEQGDSAMYLCASSLAGRTNTEAFFGQGTRLTVV.

The chain recombines TRBV7-2 with TRBJ2-1, with 8 bases aligning to TRBD2. V trimming: 6 bases; J trimming: 0 bases; junction bases outside the gene matches: 4. The germline CDR1 and CDR2 sequences are SGHTA and FQGNSA. This CDR3 comprises 15 residues. CDR3 nucleotide sequence: TGTGCCAGCAGGGTAGCGGGGAGCTCCTACAATGAGCAGTTCTTC. Its protein product is CASRVAGSSYNEQFF. The full variable domain, its missing parts supplied by reference TRBV7-2 and TRBJ2-1, is GAGVSQSPSNKVTEKGKDVELRCDPISGHTALYWYRQSLGQGLEFLIYFQGNSAPDKSGLPSDRFSAERTGGSVSTLTIQRTQQEDSAVYLCASRVAGSSYNEQFFGPGTRLTVL.

This clone appeared a single time. The chain couples TRBV1 to TRBJ1-5; TRBD1, as called in the table, went unchecked against the DNA. TRBV1 is annotated as a pseudogene. This CDR3 has 21 amino acids. CDR3 residues: CTSSQGFPPPGTVYSNQPQHF. The DNA of the CDR3 is TGCACCAGCAGCCAAGGGTTTCCGCCTCCCGGGACAGTTTATAGCAATCAGCCCCAGCATTTT.

The J gene is TRBJ2-1, the V gene TRBV5-5, with TRBD2 matching 8 bases. This CDR3 contains 14 residues. Losses at the gene ends were 0 bases for V and 7 bases for J; bases not matched to a gene: 3. Germline V lookup: CDR1 SGHKS, CDR2 YYEKEE (reference sequence). CDR3 sequence: CASSLGAGGNEQFF. For the CDR3, the DNA is TGTGCCAGCAGCTTGGGGGCGGGAGGTAATGAGCAGTTCTTC.

The J gene is TRBJ2-3, the V gene TRBV11-3; D ambiguous. V lost 1 base, J lost 1 base, and 9 bases lay in between. The germline CDR1 and CDR2 sequences are SGHNT and YENEEA. The CDR3 extends over 15 amino acids. CDR3: CASSLGQLGTDTQYF. The CDR3 DNA reads TGTGCCAGCAGCTTAGGGCAGCTGGGCACAGATACGCAGTATTTT. The full variable domain, completed using reference TRBV11-3 and TRBJ2-3, is EAGVVQSPRYKIIEKKQPVAFWCNPISGHNTLYWYLQNLGQGPELLIRYENEEAVDDSQLPKDRFSAERLKGVDSTLKIQPAELGDSAVYLCASSLGQLGTDTQYFGPGTRLTVL.

This clone was detected only once. V usage is TRBV4-1 and J usage is TRBJ2-1; a weak D match, TRBD2 (5 bases). Trimming cost V 4 bases and J 2 bases, with 12 bases left between them. The CDR3 spans 15 residues. Per germline, CDR1 MGHRA and CDR2 YSYEKL. CDR3 sequence reads: CASSLSVTTYNEQFF. The CDR3 DNA sequence: TGCGCCAGCAGCCTTAGCGTCACCACCTACAATGAGCAGTTCTTC.